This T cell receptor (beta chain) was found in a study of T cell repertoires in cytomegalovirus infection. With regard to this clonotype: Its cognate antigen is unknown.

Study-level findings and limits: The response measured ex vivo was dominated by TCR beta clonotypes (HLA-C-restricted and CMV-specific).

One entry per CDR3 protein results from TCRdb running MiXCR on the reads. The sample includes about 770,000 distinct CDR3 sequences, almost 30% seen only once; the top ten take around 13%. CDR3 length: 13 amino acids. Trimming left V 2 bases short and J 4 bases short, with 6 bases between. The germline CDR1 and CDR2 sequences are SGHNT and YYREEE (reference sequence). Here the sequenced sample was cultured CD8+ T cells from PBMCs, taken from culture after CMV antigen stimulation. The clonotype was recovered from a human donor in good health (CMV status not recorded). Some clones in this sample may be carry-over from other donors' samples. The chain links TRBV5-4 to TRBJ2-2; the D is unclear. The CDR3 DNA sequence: TGTGCCAGCAGCTTAGTGTCCACCGGGGAGCTGTTTTTT. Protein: CASSLVSTGELFF.